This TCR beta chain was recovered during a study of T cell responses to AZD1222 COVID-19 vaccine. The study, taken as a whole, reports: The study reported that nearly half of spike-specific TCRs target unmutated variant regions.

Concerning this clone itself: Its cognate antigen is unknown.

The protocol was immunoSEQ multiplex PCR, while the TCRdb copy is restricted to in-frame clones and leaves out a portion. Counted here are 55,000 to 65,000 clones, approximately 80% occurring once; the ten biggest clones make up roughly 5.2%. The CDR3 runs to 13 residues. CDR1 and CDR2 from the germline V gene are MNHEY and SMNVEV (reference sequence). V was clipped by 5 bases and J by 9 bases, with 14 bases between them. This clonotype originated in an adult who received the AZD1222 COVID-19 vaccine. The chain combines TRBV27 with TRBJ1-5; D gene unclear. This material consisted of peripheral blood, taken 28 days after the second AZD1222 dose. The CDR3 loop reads CASSPGQSLPQHF. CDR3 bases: TGTGCCAGCAGTCCGGGCCAATCATTGCCCCAGCATTTT.